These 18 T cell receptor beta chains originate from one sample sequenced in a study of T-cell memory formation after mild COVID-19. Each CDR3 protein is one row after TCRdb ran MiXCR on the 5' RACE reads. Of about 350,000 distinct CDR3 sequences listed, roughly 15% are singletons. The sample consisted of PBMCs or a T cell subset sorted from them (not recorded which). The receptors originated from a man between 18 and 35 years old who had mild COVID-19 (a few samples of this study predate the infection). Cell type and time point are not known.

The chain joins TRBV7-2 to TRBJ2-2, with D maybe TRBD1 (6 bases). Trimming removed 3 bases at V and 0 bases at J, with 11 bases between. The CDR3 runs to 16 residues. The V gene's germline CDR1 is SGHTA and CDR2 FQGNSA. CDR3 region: CASSLDSPANTGELFF. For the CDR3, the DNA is TGTGCCAGCAGCTTGGACAGCCCCGCGAACACCGGGGAGCTGTTTTTT.

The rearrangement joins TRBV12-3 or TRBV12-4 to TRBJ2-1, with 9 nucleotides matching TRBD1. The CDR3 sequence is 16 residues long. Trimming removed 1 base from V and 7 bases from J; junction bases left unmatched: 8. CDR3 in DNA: TGTGCCAGCAGTTTAGAGACAGGGGGTCCAGAGAATGAGCAGTTCTTC. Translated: CASSLETGGPENEQFF.

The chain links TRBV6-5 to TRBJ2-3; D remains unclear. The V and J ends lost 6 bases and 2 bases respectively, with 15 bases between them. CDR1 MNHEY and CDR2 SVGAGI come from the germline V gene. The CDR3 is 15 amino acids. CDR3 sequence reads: CASRRESGFTDTQYF. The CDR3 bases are TGTGCCAGCAGGAGAGAATCGGGCTTCACAGATACGCAGTATTTT.

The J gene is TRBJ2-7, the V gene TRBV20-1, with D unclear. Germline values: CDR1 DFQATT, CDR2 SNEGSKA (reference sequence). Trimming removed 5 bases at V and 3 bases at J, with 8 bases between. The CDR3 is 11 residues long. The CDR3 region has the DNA TGCAGTGCTCATGATGGCTACGAGCAGTACGTC. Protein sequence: CSAHDGYEQYV.

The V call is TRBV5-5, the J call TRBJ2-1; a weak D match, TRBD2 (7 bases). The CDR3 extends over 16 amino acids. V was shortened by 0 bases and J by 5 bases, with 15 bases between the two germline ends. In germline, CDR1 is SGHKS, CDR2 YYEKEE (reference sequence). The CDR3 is CASSLGPPGGDNEQFF. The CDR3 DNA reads TGTGCCAGCAGCTTGGGCCCCCCGGGGGGCGACAATGAGCAGTTCTTC.

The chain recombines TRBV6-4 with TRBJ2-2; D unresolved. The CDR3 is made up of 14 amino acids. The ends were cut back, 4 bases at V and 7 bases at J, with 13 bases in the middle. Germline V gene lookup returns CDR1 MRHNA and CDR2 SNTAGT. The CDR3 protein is CASSASGIGGELFF. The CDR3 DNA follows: TGTGCCAGCAGTGCCTCGGGTATCGGCGGGGAGCTGTTTTTT.

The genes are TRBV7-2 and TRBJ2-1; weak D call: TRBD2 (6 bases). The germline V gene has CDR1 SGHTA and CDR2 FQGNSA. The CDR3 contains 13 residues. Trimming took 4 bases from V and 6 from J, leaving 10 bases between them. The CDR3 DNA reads TGTGCCAGCAGCTCGGGGGACGCCAATGAGCAGTTCTTC. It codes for CASSSGDANEQFF. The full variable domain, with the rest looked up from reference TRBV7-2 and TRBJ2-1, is GAGVSQSPSNKVTEKGKDVELRCDPISGHTALYWYRQSLGQGLEFLIYFQGNSAPDKSGLPSDRFSAERTGGSVSTLTIQRTQQEDSAVYLCASSSGDANEQFFGPGTRLTVL.

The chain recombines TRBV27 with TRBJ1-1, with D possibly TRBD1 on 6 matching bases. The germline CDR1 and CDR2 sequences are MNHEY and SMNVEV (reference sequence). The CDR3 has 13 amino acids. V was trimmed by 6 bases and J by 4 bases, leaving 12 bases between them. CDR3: CASSENRVTEAFF. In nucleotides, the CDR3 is TGTGCCAGCAGCGAAAACAGGGTCACTGAAGCTTTCTTT.

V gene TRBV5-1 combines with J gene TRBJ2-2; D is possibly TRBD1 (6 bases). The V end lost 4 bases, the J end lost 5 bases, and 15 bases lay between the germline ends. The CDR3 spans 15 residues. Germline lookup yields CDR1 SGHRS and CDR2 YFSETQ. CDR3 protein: CASSGPGQTTGELFF. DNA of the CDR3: TGCGCCAGCAGCGGGCCGGGACAAACTACCGGGGAGCTGTTTTTT.

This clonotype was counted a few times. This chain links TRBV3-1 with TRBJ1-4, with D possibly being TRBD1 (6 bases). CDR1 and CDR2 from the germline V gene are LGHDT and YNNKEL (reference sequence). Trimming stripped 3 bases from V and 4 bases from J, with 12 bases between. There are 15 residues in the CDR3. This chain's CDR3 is CASSQAQGLNEKLFF. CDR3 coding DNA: TGTGCCAGCAGCCAGGCACAGGGACTTAATGAAAAACTGTTTTTT.

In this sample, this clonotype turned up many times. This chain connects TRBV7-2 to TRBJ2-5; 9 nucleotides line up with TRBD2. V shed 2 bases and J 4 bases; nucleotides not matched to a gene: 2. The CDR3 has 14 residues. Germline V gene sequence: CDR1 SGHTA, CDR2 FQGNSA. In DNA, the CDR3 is TGTGCCAGCAGCTTAAGTAGCGGGGGAGAGACCCAGTACTTC. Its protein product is CASSLSSGGETQYF.

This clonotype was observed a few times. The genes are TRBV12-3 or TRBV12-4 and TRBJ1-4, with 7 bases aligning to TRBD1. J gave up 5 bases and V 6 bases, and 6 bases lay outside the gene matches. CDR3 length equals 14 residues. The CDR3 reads CASRDRVGNEKLFF. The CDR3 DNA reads TGTGCCAGCAGAGACAGGGTTGGGAATGAAAAACTGTTTTTT.

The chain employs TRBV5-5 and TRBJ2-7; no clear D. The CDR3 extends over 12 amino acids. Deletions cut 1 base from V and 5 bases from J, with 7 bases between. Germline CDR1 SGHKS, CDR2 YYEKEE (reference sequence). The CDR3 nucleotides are TGTGCCAGCAGCTTGACCCCTAACGAGCAGTACGTC. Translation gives CASSLTPNEQYV.

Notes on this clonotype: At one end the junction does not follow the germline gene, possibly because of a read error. The CDR3 here is CASSLAWPDNEQFF. The CDR3, as DNA: TGTGCCAGCAGCTTGGCCTGGCCCGACAATGAGCAGTTCTTC. The chain employs TRBV5-1 and TRBJ2-1, with D hard to call. CDR3 length: 14 residues. Germline V gene data show CDR1 as SGHRS and CDR2 as YFSETQ.

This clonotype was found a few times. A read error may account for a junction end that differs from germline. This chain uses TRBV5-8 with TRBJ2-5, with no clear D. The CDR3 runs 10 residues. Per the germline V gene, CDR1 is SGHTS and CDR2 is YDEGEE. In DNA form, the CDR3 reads TGTGCCAGCAGCCGGGCCAGTGGACACTTC. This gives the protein CASSRASGHF. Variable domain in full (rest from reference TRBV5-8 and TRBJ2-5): EAGVTQSPTHLIKTRGQQATLRCSPISGHTSVYWYQQALGLGLQFLLWYDEGEERNRGNFPPRFSGRQFPNYSSELNVNALELEDSALYLCASSRASGHFGPGTRLLVL.

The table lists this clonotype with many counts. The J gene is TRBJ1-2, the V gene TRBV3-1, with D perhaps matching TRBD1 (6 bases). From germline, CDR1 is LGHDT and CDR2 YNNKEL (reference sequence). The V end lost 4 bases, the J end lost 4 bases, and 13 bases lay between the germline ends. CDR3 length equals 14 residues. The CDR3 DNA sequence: TGTGCCAGCAGCCCACAGGGTTCCCTCTATGGCTACACCTTC. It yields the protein CASSPQGSLYGYTF.

This CDR3 is CSARGTSNEKLFF. The CDR3 coding sequence is TGCAGTGCACGAGGGACGAGTAATGAAAAACTGTTTTTT. This chain joins TRBV20-1 and TRBJ1-4; tentative D call: TRBD1 (5 bases). Trimming left V 6 bases short and J 4 bases short, with 12 bases between. CDR3 size: 13 residues. Germline CDR1 and CDR2: DFQATT and SNEGSKA (reference sequence).

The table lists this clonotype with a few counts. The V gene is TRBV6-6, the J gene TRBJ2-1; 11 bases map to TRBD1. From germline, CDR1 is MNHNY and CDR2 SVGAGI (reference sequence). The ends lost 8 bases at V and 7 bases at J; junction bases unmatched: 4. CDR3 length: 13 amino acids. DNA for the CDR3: TGTGCCAGCGGGACAGGGGGTGGAAATGAGCAGTTCTTC. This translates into CASGTGGGNEQFF.